The 4 T cell receptor beta chains listed next were all sequenced from one sample in a study of blood T cell repertoires in COVID-19. TCRdb's copy holds only in-frame clones and misses some; the assay was immunoSEQ multiplex PCR. The sample yields a few hundred thousand clones, more than 85% seen once. Sequenced: PBMCs or T cells enriched from blood (not recorded which). These receptors were obtained from a woman in her twenties or thirties who had recovered from COVID-19.

The V and J genes are TRBV28 and TRBJ1-1, with TRBD1 matching 7 bases. CDR3 size: 15 residues. Germline CDR1 MDHEN, CDR2 SYDVKM. Losses at the gene ends were 6 bases for V and 7 bases for J; bases not matched to a gene: 14. This CDR3 reads CASSSADRAINEAFF. Here the CDR3 DNA reads TGTGCCAGCAGCTCAGCCGACAGGGCGATAAATGAAGCTTTCTTT.

On this clone: One end of the junction fails to match germline, which may point to a read error. This chain connects TRBV3-1 (or the pseudogene TRBV3-2) to TRBJ2-7, with D possibly being TRBD1 (6 bases). This CDR3 region has 13 residues. Germline CDR1 and CDR2: LGHDT and YNNKEL (reference sequence). CDR3 nucleotide sequence: TGTGCCAGCAGCCAAGGACAGGCGTACGGGCAGTACTTC. Its translation is CASSQGQAYGQYF.

With regard to this clone: In the same sample, other DNA sequences code for this CDR3. The chain links TRBV20-1 to TRBJ2-7; D gene uncertain. Germline CDR1 is DFQATT and CDR2 is SNEGSKA (reference sequence). V lost 3 bases and J lost 3, with 3 bases in between. CDR3 length equals 10 residues. The CDR3 sequence is CSASRYEQYF. The CDR3, as DNA: TGCAGTGCTAGTCGCTACGAGCAGTACTTC.

This chain connects TRBV7-3 to TRBJ2-2; tentative D call: TRBD2 (6 bases). The V end was cut by 4 bases, the J end by 8 bases, with 11 bases between. This CDR3 has 13 amino acids. Germline V lookup: CDR1 SGHTA, CDR2 FQGTGA. CDR3 nucleotides: TGTGCCAGCAGCTCCCCTCTAGCGGGGGAGCTGTTTTTT. The encoded protein is CASSSPLAGELFF.